Shown below are 10 T cell receptor beta chains from a single sample sequenced in a study of blood T cell repertoires in COVID-19. Clones were read by immunoSEQ multiplex PCR, and TCRdb kept only the in-frame ones, dropping some. Among about 110,000 clones listed, 75% to 80% were seen once. Material for sequencing was peripheral blood. The source is a woman at least 80 years old with active or convalescent COVID-19.

This chain connects TRBV7-2 to TRBJ2-1; 9 positions match TRBD2. CDR1 SGHTA and CDR2 FQGNSA come from the germline V gene. After removal of 6 bases from V and 2 bases from J, the junction contained 11 bases not matched to a gene. The CDR3 runs 17 residues. The DNA of the CDR3 is TGTGCCAGCAGGCCTCCTAGGGCTAGCGGGGCCTACAATGAGCAGTTCTTC. Translated, it gives CASRPPRASGAYNEQFF.

V and J are TRBV6-2 or TRBV6-3 and TRBJ2-7, with a weak D call TRBD1 (6 bases). The ends were cut back, 1 base at V and 1 base at J, with 20 bases in the middle. In germline, CDR1 is MNHEY, CDR2 SVGEGT. The CDR3 contains 18 residues. The CDR3 loop reads CASSYFQGGHSGSYEQYF. The CDR3 DNA reads as TGTGCCAGCAGTTACTTTCAAGGGGGACACTCTGGTTCCTACGAGCAGTACTTC.

The chain links TRBV18 to TRBJ2-7; 10 bases map to TRBD2. V was pared by 4 bases and J by 2 bases, with 5 bases of the junction left unmatched. The CDR3 spans 15 residues. CDR1 is KGHSH and CDR2 is LQKENI in the germline V gene. For the CDR3, the DNA is TGTGCCAGCTCACAATCCCTAGCGGGGGCCTACGAGCAGTACTTC. The encoded protein is CASSQSLAGAYEQYF.

For the CDR3, the DNA is TGTGCCAGCAGCACCTCCGTGGGCGGGAGTGTCGACGAGCAGTACTTC. Amino acids: CASSTSVGGSVDEQYF. The chain links TRBV7-3 to TRBJ2-7, with TRBD2 identical over 7 bases. V shed 5 bases, J shed 5 bases, and the junction held 15 bases outside the gene matches. Germline CDR1 and CDR2: SGHTA and FQGTGA. This CDR3 has 16 residues.

Only a few counts were recorded for this clone. The chain joins TRBV7-2 to TRBJ2-2; the D is unclear. Trimming took 3 bases from V and 0 from J, leaving 8 bases between them. Germline CDR1 and CDR2: SGHTA and FQGNSA. This CDR3 contains 15 residues. CDR3 DNA sequence: TGTGCCAGCAGCTTTGCGGCAACGAACACCGGGGAGCTGTTTTTT. Amino acids: CASSFAATNTGELFF.

The J gene is TRBJ1-2, the V gene TRBV7-2, with D perhaps matching TRBD1 (5 bases). Trimming took 6 bases from V and 4 from J, leaving 9 bases between them. The CDR3 has 12 amino acids. Looked up from germline, CDR1 is SGHTA and CDR2 is FQGNSA. The CDR3 region is CASSNGGYGYTF. CDR3 DNA sequence: TGTGCCAGCAGTAACGGGGGCTATGGCTACACCTTC.

This sequence joins TRBV7-9 and TRBJ1-5, with D tentatively TRBD1 (5 bases). Trimming pared 2 bases from V and 0 bases from J, leaving 8 bases between. In germline, CDR1 is SEHNR, CDR2 FQNEAQ (reference sequence). The CDR3 contains 15 residues. The CDR3 sequence is CASSLTGNSNQPQHF. For the CDR3, the DNA is TGTGCCAGCAGCTTAACAGGAAATAGCAATCAGCCCCAGCATTTT.

The chain combines TRBV2 with TRBJ1-5, with 8 positions matching TRBD1. The CDR3 consists of 15 residues. Germline V gene data show CDR1 as SNHLY and CDR2 as FYNNEI. J gave up 6 bases and V 2 bases, and 6 bases lay outside the gene matches. CDR3 nucleotide sequence: TGTGCCAGCAGTGAATTGGGCAGGGGGCTTCAGCCCCAGCATTTT. Translated: CASSELGRGLQPQHF.

The chain recombines TRBV6-5 with TRBJ1-2, with a weak D call TRBD1 (6 bases). Germline V gene sequence: CDR1 MNHEY, CDR2 SVGAGI. V was cut by 6 bases and J by 3 bases, with 8 bases left in between. The length of the CDR3 is 12 residues. The CDR3 nucleotides read TGTGCCAGCAGACAGGGCCACTATGGCTACACCTTC. Residues: CASRQGHYGYTF.

This clone was observed a few times. CDR3 in DNA: TGTGCCAGCAGCGGACCGGGACTTTCCTATGTCGGCTACACCTTC. Its protein product is CASSGPGLSYVGYTF. The chain has TRBV7-9 and TRBJ1-2, with D maybe TRBD1 (5 bases). Germline CDR1 and CDR2: SEHNR and FQNEAQ (reference sequence). Trimming took 5 bases from V and 8 from J, leaving 21 bases between them. This CDR3 spans 15 amino acids.